By its share, the clone carrying this T cell receptor (beta chain) is medium-sized. This entry belongs to a study of read filtering for tumor transcriptome and immune sequencing. Germline V gene lookup returns CDR1 SQVTM and CDR2 ANQGSEA. The CDR3 covers 13 residues. V dropped 4 bases and J dropped 7; count of bases not matched to a gene: 7. The library was built from roughly 400 ng RNA with molecular barcoded adaptors for alpha/delta and beta/gamma chains. From the reads, TCRdb called clonotypes with MiXCR, one entry per CDR3 protein. Of roughly 5,200 distinct CDR3 sequences listed, around 21% are singletons.

The chain has TRBV29-1 and TRBJ2-7; 10 nucleotides match TRBD2. The receptor comes from a donor at least 40 years old with multiple myeloma. The specimen was a population of CD138-negative cells sorted from bone marrow. This CDR3 is CSVVLAGVGEQYF. The CDR3, as DNA: TGCAGCGTTGTCCTAGCGGGGGTCGGGGAGCAGTACTTC.